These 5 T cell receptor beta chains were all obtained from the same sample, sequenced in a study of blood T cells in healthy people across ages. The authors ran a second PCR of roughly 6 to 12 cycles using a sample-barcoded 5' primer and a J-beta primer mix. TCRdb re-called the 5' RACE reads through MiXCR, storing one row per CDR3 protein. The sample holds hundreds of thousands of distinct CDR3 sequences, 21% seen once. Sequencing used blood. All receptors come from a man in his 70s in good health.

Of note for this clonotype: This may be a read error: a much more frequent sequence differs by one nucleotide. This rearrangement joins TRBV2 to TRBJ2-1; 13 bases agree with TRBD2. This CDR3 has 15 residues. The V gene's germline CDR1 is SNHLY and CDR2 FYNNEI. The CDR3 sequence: CASRGLAGTYNEQCF. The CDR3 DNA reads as TGTGCCAGCAGGGGACTAGCGGGGACCTACAATGAGCAGTGCTTC.

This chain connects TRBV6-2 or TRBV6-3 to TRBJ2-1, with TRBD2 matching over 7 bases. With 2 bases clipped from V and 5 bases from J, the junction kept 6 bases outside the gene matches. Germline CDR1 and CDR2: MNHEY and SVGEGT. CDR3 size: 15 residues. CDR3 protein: CASSYRGDANNEQFF. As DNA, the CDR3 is TGTGCCAGCAGTTACCGGGGGGACGCAAACAATGAGCAGTTCTTC.

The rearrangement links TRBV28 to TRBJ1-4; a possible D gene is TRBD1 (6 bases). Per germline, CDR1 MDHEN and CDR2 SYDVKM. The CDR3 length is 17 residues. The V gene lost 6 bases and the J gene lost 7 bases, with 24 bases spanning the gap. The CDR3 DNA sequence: TGTGCCAGCAGGACGCCCTTTGGGGGGGGGCAAGGTGAAAAACTGTTTTTT. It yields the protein CASRTPFGGGQGEKLFF. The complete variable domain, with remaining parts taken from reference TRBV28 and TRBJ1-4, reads DVKVTQSSRYLVKRTGEKVFLECVQDMDHENMFWYRQDPGLGLRLIYFSYDVKMKEKGDIPEGYSVSREKKERFSLILESASTNQTSMYLCASRTPFGGGQGEKLFFGSGTQLSVL.

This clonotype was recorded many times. The CDR3 spells CASTEQGTGQETQYF. The CDR3 nucleotides read TGCGCCAGCACAGAACAGGGAACGGGCCAAGAGACCCAGTACTTC. V and J are TRBV5-1 and TRBJ2-5; D may be TRBD1 (6 bases). The CDR3 totals 15 residues. V shed 6 bases and J shed 1 base, with 16 bases lying between them. CDR1 and CDR2 from the germline V gene are SGHRS and YFSETQ. The complete variable domain, with remaining parts taken from reference TRBV5-1 and TRBJ2-5, reads KAGVTQTPRYLIKTRGQQVTLSCSPISGHRSVSWYQQTPGQGLQFLFEYFSETQRNKGNFPGRFSGRQFSNSRSEMNVSTLELGDSALYLCASTEQGTGQETQYFGPGTRLLVL.

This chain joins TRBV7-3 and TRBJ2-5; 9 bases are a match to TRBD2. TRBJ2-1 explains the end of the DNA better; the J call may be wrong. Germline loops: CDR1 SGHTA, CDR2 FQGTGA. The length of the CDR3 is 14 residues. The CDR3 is CASSPSGGTHEQFF. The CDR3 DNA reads TGTGCCAGCAGCCCGAGCGGGGGGACCCATGAGCAGTTCTTC.